The clone carrying this T cell receptor beta chain is judged medium-sized. Its cognate antigen is unknown. A mixed TRB-A/B primer pool amplified rearranged TRB by multiplex touch-down PCR. MiXCR, run by TCRdb on the multiplex PCR reads, gives a single entry per CDR3 protein. The sample consists of roughly 2,500 distinct CDR3 sequences, around 25% of them appearing once. This sample is part of a study of T cell repertoires in aging, cancer and after chemotherapy. Study at large: Donors were grouped into six age bands spanning 30 or younger through 70 or older. Over several months to years, re-sampled healthy donor repertoires clearly shared clones.

Trimming cost V 4 bases and J 4 bases, with 8 bases left between them. The germline V gene encodes CDR1 SGHKS and CDR2 YYEKEE (reference sequence). This CDR3 region has 12 residues. Peripheral blood genomic DNA, not sorted cells or RNA, was the template. The study, taken as a whole, reports: Compared with age-matched healthy donors, untreated hematological or solid cancer patients showed higher blood TCR clonality. Loss of evenness, beyond lost richness, contributed to age-related TCR diversity decline in cancer patients.

The chain recombines TRBV5-5 with TRBJ1-2; possibly TRBD1 for D (5 bases). Sequenced sample: blood. The TCR was taken from a human donor in good health. CDR3 sequence reads: CASSGGVYGYTF. The CDR3 DNA reads as TGTGCCAGCAGCGGGGGAGTCTATGGCTACACCTTC.